This T cell receptor (beta chain) comes out of a study of cytomegalovirus exposure and HLA in healthy donors. This clone was recorded a few times. What it binds is unknown. Study-level results: With later analysis, a missense DCLRE1C variant became linked to TCR beta V- and J-gene trimming. Published work reported that the classifier diagnosed cytomegalovirus status with high specificity and sensitivity. The listing of 160 or so TCR beta chains classed them as cytomegalovirus-associated.

With 60 Vbeta and 13 Jbeta primers, the PCR was carried out. In the authors' workflow: As a later analysis found, there were 80 million to 90 million unique TCR beta chains, of which roughly 11 million were shared. Sequencing used immunoSEQ multiplex PCR; TCRdb keeps in-frame clones, though not all of them. The D gene and trimming were derived from the DNA, and the V and J assignments and clone size from that table. The sample has 100,000 to 150,000 clones, 79% seen once; the top ten hold 2% to 2.5%. This CDR3 comprises 14 residues. Germline values: CDR1 MNHEY, CDR2 SVGAGI. The chain links TRBV6-5 to TRBJ2-5; 9 bases match TRBD1. The end of the DNA is better explained by TRBJ2-7, so the J call may be wrong. The source of this sequence is a young man in good health and CMV-seronegative. The sample was PBMCs. CDR3 sequence: CASRPTGGGYEQYF. The DNA for the CDR3 is TGTGCCAGCAGACCAACAGGGGGCGGGTACGAGCAGTACTTC.